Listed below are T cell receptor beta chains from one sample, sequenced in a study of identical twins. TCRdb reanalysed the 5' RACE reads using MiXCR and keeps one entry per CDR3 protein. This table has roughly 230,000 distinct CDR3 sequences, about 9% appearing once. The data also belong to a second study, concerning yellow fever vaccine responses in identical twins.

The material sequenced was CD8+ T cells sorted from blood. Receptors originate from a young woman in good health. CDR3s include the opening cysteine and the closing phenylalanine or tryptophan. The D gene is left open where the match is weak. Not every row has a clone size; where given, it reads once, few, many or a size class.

cdr3_aa: CSASTWASGADYEQYF
cdr3_nt: TGCAGTGCTAGCACCTGGGCTAGCGGAGCCGACTATGAGCAGTACTTC
v_call: TRBV20-1
clone_size: .
d_call: TRBD2
j_call: TRBJ2-7

cdr3_aa: CASSPSQGQETQYF
cdr3_nt: TGTGCTAGCAGCCCCTCACAGGGTCAAGAGACCCAGTACTTC
v_call: TRBV7-7
clone_size: .
d_call: .
j_call: TRBJ2-5

cdr3_aa: CASSVGIADTQYF
cdr3_nt: TGTGCCAGCAGCGTGGGGATTGCAGATACGCAGTATTTT
v_call: TRBV7-9
clone_size: few
d_call: .
j_call: TRBJ2-3

cdr3_aa: CASSPGTSGTLFSYEQYF
cdr3_nt: TGTGCCAGCAGCCCCGGGACTAGCGGGACCCTTTTCTCCTACGAGCAGTACTTC
v_call: TRBV11-1
clone_size: .
d_call: TRBD2
j_call: TRBJ2-7

cdr3_aa: CSARGEEETQYF
cdr3_nt: TGCAGTGCTAGGGGGGAAGAGGAGACCCAGTACTTC
v_call: TRBV20-1
clone_size: few
d_call: .
j_call: TRBJ2-5

cdr3_aa: CASSQSSWTEGGDTQYF
cdr3_nt: TGTGCCAGCAGCCAAAGTAGTTGGACCGAGGGTGGGGATACGCAGTATTTT
v_call: TRBV14
clone_size: few
d_call: .
j_call: TRBJ2-3

cdr3_aa: CASSQGTEPYNEQFF
cdr3_nt: TGTGCCAGCAGCCAAGGGACGGAACCCTACAATGAGCAGTTCTTC
v_call: TRBV7-2
clone_size: .
d_call: .
j_call: TRBJ2-1

cdr3_aa: CASSLDRDRPTATNEKLFF
cdr3_nt: TGTGCCAGCAGCTTAGACCGGGACAGGCCTACTGCAACTAATGAAAAACTGTTTTTT
v_call: TRBV11-2
clone_size: many
d_call: TRBD1
j_call: TRBJ1-4

cdr3_aa: CSVEDLKGGVGLANYGYTF
cdr3_nt: TGCAGCGTTGAAGATCTTAAGGGCGGGGTGGGGCTGGCTAACTATGGCTACACCTTC
v_call: TRBV29-1
clone_size: .
d_call: .
j_call: TRBJ1-2

cdr3_aa: CASSPREFGSEQFF
cdr3_nt: TGTGCCAGCAGCCCGCGGGAGTTCGGCAGTGAGCAGTTCTTC
v_call: TRBV4-2
clone_size: .
d_call: TRBD2
j_call: TRBJ2-1

cdr3_aa: CASTSGGLNNEQFF
cdr3_nt: TGTGCCAGCACTAGCGGGGGGTTAAACAATGAGCAGTTCTTC
v_call: TRBV7-8
clone_size: few
d_call: TRBD2
j_call: TRBJ2-1

cdr3_aa: CASKRPADHEQFF
cdr3_nt: TGTGCCAGCAAGCGACCCGCGGATCATGAGCAGTTCTTC
v_call: TRBV25-1
clone_size: many
d_call: .
j_call: TRBJ2-1

cdr3_aa: CATSDSSLNQPQHF
cdr3_nt: TGTGCCACCAGTGACTCGAGTCTCAATCAGCCCCAGCATTTT
v_call: TRBV24-1
clone_size: few
d_call: .
j_call: TRBJ1-5

cdr3_aa: CSAGQGNEQFF
cdr3_nt: TGCAGCGCGGGACAGGGCAATGAGCAGTTCTTC
v_call: TRBV29-1
clone_size: many
d_call: TRBD1
j_call: TRBJ2-1

cdr3_aa: CSASTGHPNEQFF
cdr3_nt: TGCAGTGCCTCGACGGGACACCCTAATGAGCAGTTCTTC
v_call: TRBV20-1
clone_size: few
d_call: .
j_call: TRBJ2-1

cdr3_aa: CSAWTGGMANYGYTF
cdr3_nt: TGCAGTGCTTGGACAGGGGGCATGGCTAACTATGGCTACACCTTC
v_call: TRBV20-1
clone_size: .
d_call: TRBD1
j_call: TRBJ1-2

cdr3_aa: CSARELAGSTDTQYF
cdr3_nt: TGCAGTGCTAGAGAACTAGCGGGGTCCACAGATACGCAGTATTTT
v_call: TRBV20-1
clone_size: few
d_call: TRBD2
j_call: TRBJ2-3

cdr3_aa: CASSEGPGATDTQYF
cdr3_nt: TGTGCCAGCAGTGAAGGGCCAGGGGCAACAGATACGCAGTATTTT
v_call: TRBV6-4
clone_size: .
d_call: .
j_call: TRBJ2-3

cdr3_aa: CASSLGSGVAYEQYF
cdr3_nt: TGTGCCAGCAGTTTAGGGTCAGGGGTGGCCTACGAGCAGTACTTC
v_call: TRBV27
clone_size: many
d_call: .
j_call: TRBJ2-7

cdr3_aa: CSVEGESGEQYF
cdr3_nt: TGCAGCGTTGAAGGAGAGTCGGGCGAGCAGTACTTC
v_call: TRBV29-1
clone_size: many
d_call: .
j_call: TRBJ2-7

cdr3_aa: CASSPSNTGELFF
cdr3_nt: TGTGCCAGCAGTCCCTCGAACACCGGGGAGCTGTTTTTT
v_call: TRBV6-2/TRBV6-3
clone_size: few
d_call: .
j_call: TRBJ2-2

cdr3_aa: CSANGRQGTDTQYF
cdr3_nt: TGCAGTGCTAACGGTCGACAGGGAACAGATACGCAGTATTTT
v_call: TRBV20-1
clone_size: many
d_call: TRBD1
j_call: TRBJ2-3

cdr3_aa: CASSFARGRGYQPQHF
cdr3_nt: TGTGCCAGCAGCTTTGCCAGGGGGCGCGGATATCAGCCCCAGCATTTT
v_call: TRBV12-1
clone_size: .
d_call: .
j_call: TRBJ1-5

cdr3_aa: CASAGDPYEQYF
cdr3_nt: TGTGCCAGCGCCGGGGATCCTTACGAGCAGTACTTC
v_call: TRBV7-9
clone_size: many
d_call: .
j_call: TRBJ2-7

cdr3_aa: CASSRGTVPYEQYF
cdr3_nt: TGTGCCAGCAGCCGTGGGACAGTACCTTACGAGCAGTACTTC
v_call: TRBV3-1
clone_size: .
d_call: TRBD1
j_call: TRBJ2-7

cdr3_aa: CATSRDRLGQETQYF
cdr3_nt: TGTGCCACCAGCAGAGATAGGCTAGGGCAAGAGACCCAGTACTTC
v_call: TRBV15
clone_size: .
d_call: .
j_call: TRBJ2-5

cdr3_aa: CASDGAFGQPQHF
cdr3_nt: TGTGCCAGTGACGGGGCCTTTGGGCAGCCCCAGCATTTT
v_call: TRBV21-1
clone_size: many
d_call: .
j_call: TRBJ1-5